This entry concerns a single TCR beta chain. The data originate from a study of cytomegalovirus exposure and HLA in healthy donors. PCR employed 60 Vbeta and 13 Jbeta primers. Data came from immunoSEQ multiplex PCR; TCRdb stores just in-frame clones and leaves some out. The top ten hold 7.3% of the sample, which has 150,000 or so clones, around 74% seen once. The junction had 8 bases not matched to a gene; V was cut back by 4 bases and J by 4 bases. The CDR3 is 18 residues long. CDR1 is SGHVS and CDR2 is FQNEAQ in the germline V gene. V gene TRBV7-8 combines with J gene TRBJ2-2; 14 bases fit TRBD2. This sequence was found in a male donor in good health and CMV-seronegative. Sequencing input: PBMCs. The CDR3 reads CASSSSGLAGVSTGELFF. CDR3 nucleotides: TGTGCCAGCAGCTCGTCGGGACTAGCGGGAGTCAGCACCGGGGAGCTGTTTTTT.